This T cell receptor (beta chain) was retrieved from a study of shared clonotypes between healthy human individuals. Study results and caveats: It was observed that around 5% of naive CD4 clonotypes were shared across several donors. Sorted-subset samples were not fully sequenced, rarefaction indicated. Donor clonotype sharing was expected to depend on sequencing depth.

Germline CDR1 reads MNHEY; CDR2 reads SMNVEV (reference sequence). This CDR3 has 11 residues. V was pared by 11 bases and J by 1 base, with 9 bases between. Assay used: immunoSEQ multiplex PCR; TCRdb lists only in-frame clones, some missing. The sample holds almost 700,000 clones, under 95% seen once. Naive CD8 isolation took CD45RO-negative cells positively selected for CCR7 and excluded terminally differentiated effector memory CD45RA+ cells. Turning to this clone: Its antigen is unknown.

The chain has TRBV27 and TRBJ2-7; maybe TRBD1 (5 bases). Sequenced sample: naive CD8+ T cells sorted from blood. The receptor comes from a man aged 25-45 years in good health. This CDR3 reads CASGHSYEQYF. DNA for the CDR3: TGTGCCTCCGGACATTCCTACGAGCAGTACTTC.